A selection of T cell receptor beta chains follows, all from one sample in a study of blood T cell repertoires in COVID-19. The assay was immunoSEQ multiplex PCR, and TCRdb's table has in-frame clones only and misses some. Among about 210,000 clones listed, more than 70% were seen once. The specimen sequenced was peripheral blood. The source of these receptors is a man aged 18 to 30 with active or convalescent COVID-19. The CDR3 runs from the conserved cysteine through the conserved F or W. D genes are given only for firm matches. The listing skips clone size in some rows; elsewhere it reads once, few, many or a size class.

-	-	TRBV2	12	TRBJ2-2	CASSGNTGELFF	TGTGCCAGCAGCGGGAACACCGGGGAGCTGTTTTTT
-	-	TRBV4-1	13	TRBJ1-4	CASSPLWAEKLFF	TGCGCCAGCAGCCCCTTGTGGGCCGAAAAACTGTTTTTT
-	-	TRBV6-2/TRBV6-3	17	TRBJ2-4	CASSYFRVGLAKNIQYF	TGTGCCAGCAGTTACTTCCGCGTCGGTCTAGCCAAAAACATTCAGTACTTC
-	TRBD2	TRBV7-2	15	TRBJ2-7	CASSQNSGTSYEQYF	TGTGCCAGCAGCCAAAACTCCGGGACTAGCTACGAGCAGTACTTC
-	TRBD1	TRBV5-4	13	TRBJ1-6	CASSLEGAQSLHF	TGTGCCAGCAGCTTGGAGGGGGCACAATCCCTCCACTTT
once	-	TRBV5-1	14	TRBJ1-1	CASSSYRLDTEAFF	TGCGCCAGCAGCTCTTACAGACTAGACACTGAAGCTTTCTTT
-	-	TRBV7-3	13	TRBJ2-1	CASSLWGGGEQFF	TGTGCCAGCAGCTTATGGGGGGGCGGTGAGCAGTTCTTC
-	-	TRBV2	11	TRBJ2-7	CASSDSDEQYF	TGTGCCAGCAGTGACTCAGACGAGCAGTACTTC
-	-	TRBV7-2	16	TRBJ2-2	CASSHLLASVTGELFF	TGTGCCAGCAGCCACCTTTTGGCCTCTGTTACCGGGGAGCTGTTTTTT
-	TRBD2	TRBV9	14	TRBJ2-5	CASSAGTTEETQYF	TGTGCCAGCAGCGCGGGGACTACAGAAGAGACCCAGTACTTC
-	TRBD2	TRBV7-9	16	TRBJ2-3	CASSLSGGGRTDTQYF	TGTGCCAGCAGCTTATCGGGCGGGGGACGTACAGATACGCAGTATTTT
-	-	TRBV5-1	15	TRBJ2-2	CASSFYGAYTGELFF	TGCGCCAGCAGCTTTTATGGGGCGTACACCGGGGAGCTGTTTTTT
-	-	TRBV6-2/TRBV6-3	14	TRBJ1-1	CASSYLRIMTEAFF	TGTGCCAGCAGTTACCTGAGGATTATGACTGAAGCTTTCTTT
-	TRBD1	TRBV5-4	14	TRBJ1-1	CASSWDRGNTEAFF	TGTGCCAGCAGCTGGGACAGGGGAAACACTGAAGCTTTCTTT
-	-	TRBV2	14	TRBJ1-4	CASSENREGEKLFF	TGTGCCAGCAGTGAAAACAGGGAGGGGGAAAAACTGTTTTTT
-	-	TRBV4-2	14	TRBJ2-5	CASSQSSWEETQYF	TGTGCCAGCAGCCAATCTAGCTGGGAGGAGACCCAGTACTTC
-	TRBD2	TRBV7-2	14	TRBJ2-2	CASREMGGAGELFF	TGTGCCAGCAGGGAGATGGGGGGGGCCGGGGAGCTGTTTTTT
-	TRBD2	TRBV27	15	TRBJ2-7	CASSPGLAGVYEQYF	TGTGCCAGCAGCCCCGGACTAGCGGGAGTCTACGAGCAGTACTTC
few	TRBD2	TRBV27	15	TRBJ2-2	CASRILAGATGELFF	TGTGCCAGCAGGATACTAGCGGGGGCCACCGGGGAGCTGTTTTTT
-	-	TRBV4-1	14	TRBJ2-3	CASSQIGQSDTQYF	TGCGCCAGCAGCCAAATCGGACAGTCAGATACGCAGTATTTT
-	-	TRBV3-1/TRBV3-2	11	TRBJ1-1	CASQGNTEAFF	TGTGCCTCTCAGGGGAACACTGAAGCTTTCTTT
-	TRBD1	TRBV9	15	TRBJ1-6	CASSETGAPTSPLHF	TGTGCCAGCAGCGAGACAGGGGCCCCTACTTCACCCCTCCACTTT
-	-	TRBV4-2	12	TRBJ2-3	CASSQALDTQYF	TGTGCCAGCAGCCAAGCGTTAGATACGCAGTATTTT
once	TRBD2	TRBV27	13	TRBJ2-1	CASSLGLAGESVF	TGTGCCAGCAGTTTAGGGCTAGCGGGAGAAAGCGTCTTC
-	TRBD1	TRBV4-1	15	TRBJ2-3	CASSQVDRDADTQYF	TGCGCCAGCAGCCAAGTGGACAGGGACGCAGATACGCAGTATTTT
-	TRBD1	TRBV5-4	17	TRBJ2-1	CASSLKGLQGLEGEQFF	TGTGCCAGCAGCTTGAAGGGCCTACAGGGGCTGGAAGGTGAGCAGTTCTTC
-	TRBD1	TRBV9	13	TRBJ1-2	CASSAGQEYGYTF	TGTGCCAGCAGCGCGGGACAGGAATATGGCTACACCTTC
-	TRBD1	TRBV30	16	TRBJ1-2	CAWSDPRDRGAYGYTF	TGTGCCTGGAGTGACCCCCGGGACAGGGGCGCCTATGGCTACACCTTC
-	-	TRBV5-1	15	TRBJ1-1	CASSLALETGLGAFF	TGCGCCAGCAGCTTGGCCTTGGAAACAGGGCTCGGAGCTTTCTTT
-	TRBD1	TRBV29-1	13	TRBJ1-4	CSVWDRGLEKLFF	TGCAGCGTTTGGGACAGGGGGTTGGAAAAACTGTTTTTT
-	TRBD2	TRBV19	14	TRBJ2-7	CASSRLAGSYEQYF	TGTGCCAGTAGTAGGCTAGCGGGCTCCTACGAGCAGTACTTC
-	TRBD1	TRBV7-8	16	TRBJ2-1	CASSLQSGGSYNEQFF	TGTGCCAGCAGCTTACAGTCAGGGGGCTCCTACAATGAGCAGTTCTTC
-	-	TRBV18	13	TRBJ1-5	CASSDGANQPQHF	TGTGCCAGCTCAGACGGAGCAAATCAGCCCCAGCATTTT
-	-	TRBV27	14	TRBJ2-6	CASSFSSGANVLTF	TGTGCCAGCAGTTTTAGCTCTGGGGCCAACGTCCTGACTTTC
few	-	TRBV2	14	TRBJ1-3	CASSVEEGRYTIYF	TGTGCCAGCAGTGTGGAAGAGGGGAGGTACACCATATATTTT
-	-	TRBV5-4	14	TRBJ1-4	CASSLVGSNEKLFF	TGTGCCAGCAGCTTGGTGGGCTCCAATGAAAAACTGTTTTTT
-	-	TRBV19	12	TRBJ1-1	CASSFFDTSAFF	TGTGCCAGTAGCTTCTTCGATACATCAGCTTTCTTT
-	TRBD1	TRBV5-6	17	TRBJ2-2	CASSLPGQIRNTGELFF	TGTGCCAGCAGCTTGCCGGGACAGATAAGAAACACCGGGGAGCTGTTTTTT
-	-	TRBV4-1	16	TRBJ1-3	CASSQDHSSSGNTIYF	TGCGCCAGCAGCCAAGATCACAGCTCATCTGGAAACACCATATATTTT
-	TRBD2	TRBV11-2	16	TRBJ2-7	CASSSLKTSGYYEQYF	TGTGCCAGCAGCTCCCTCAAAACTAGCGGATACTACGAGCAGTACTTC
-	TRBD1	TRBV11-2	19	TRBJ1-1	CASSLDPRSRGLRYTEAFF	TGTGCCAGCAGCTTAGATCCACGGAGCAGGGGGCTTAGATACACTGAAGCTTTCTTT
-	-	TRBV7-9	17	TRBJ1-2	CASSSTPRRSNNYGYTF	TGTGCCAGCAGCTCCACGCCCCGGCGGTCGAATAACTATGGCTACACCTTC
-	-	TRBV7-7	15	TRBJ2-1	CASSLDMEIYNEQFF	TGTGCTAGCAGCTTAGATATGGAGATTTACAATGAGCAGTTCTTC
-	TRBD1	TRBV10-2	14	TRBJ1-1	CASSGQGRNTEAFF	TGCGCCAGCAGCGGACAGGGGAGAAACACTGAAGCTTTCTTT
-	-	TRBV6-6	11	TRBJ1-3	CASRNGDTIYF	TGTGCCAGCAGGAACGGGGACACCATATATTTT
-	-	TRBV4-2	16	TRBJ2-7	CASSQGVLGTSREQYF	TGTGCCAGCAGCCAAGGAGTTTTAGGGACTTCTCGCGAGCAGTACTTC
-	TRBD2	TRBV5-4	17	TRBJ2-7	CASIIHAGTTYSYEQYF	TGTGCCAGCATCATTCACGCCGGGACTACCTACTCCTACGAGCAGTACTTC
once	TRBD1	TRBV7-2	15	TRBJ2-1	CASSFRTGLDNEQFF	TGTGCCAGCAGCTTCAGGACAGGTTTGGACAATGAGCAGTTCTTC
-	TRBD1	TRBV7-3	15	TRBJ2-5	CASSSTGGRDETQYF	TGTGCCAGCAGCTCGACAGGGGGAAGGGATGAGACCCAGTACTTC
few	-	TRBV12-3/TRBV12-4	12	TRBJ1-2	CASSSGAHGYTF	TGTGCCAGCAGTTCAGGTGCCCACGGCTACACCTTC
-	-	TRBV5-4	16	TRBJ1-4	CASSLAVGGVAEKLFF	TGTGCCAGCAGCTTGGCGGTGGGGGGGGTCGCAGAAAAACTGTTTTTT
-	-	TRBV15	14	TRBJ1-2	CATSREPRTSASTF	TGTGCCACCAGCAGAGAGCCCCGGACATCCGCAAGTACCTTC
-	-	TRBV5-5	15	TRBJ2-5	CASTPRRILTETQYF	TGTGCCAGCACCCCCCGGCGGATTTTAACGGAGACCCAGTACTTC
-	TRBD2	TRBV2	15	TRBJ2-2	CASRGREVNTGELFF	TGTGCCAGTCGGGGACGGGAGGTCAACACCGGGGAGCTGTTTTTT
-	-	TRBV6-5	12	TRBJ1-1	CASRAGRLRAFF	TGTGCCAGCAGGGCCGGGAGGTTGAGAGCTTTCTTT
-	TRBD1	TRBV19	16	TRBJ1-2	CASSSLTGPIFYGYTF	TGTGCCAGTAGTAGCCTGACAGGGCCCATCTTCTATGGCTACACCTTC
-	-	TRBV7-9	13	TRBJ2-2	CASSLGGTGELFF	TGTGCCAGCAGCTTAGGAGGGACCGGGGAGCTGTTTTTT
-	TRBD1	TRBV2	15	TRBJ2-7	CASSDRQGPAREQYF	TGTGCCAGCAGTGATAGACAGGGCCCCGCACGGGAGCAGTACTTC